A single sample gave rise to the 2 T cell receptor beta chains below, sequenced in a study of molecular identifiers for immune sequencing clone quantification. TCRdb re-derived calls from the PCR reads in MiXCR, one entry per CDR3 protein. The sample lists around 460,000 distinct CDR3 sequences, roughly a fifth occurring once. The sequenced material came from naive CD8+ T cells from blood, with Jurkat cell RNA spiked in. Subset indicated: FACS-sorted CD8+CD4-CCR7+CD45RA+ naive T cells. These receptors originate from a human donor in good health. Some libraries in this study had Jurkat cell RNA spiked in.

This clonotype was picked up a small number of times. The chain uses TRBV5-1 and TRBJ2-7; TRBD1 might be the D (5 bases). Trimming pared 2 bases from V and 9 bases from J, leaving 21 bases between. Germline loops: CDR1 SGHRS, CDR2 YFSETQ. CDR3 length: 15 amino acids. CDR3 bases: TGCGCCAGCAGCTTTGTCATAGTTTGGACAATGGGGCAGTACTTC. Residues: CASSFVIVWTMGQYF.

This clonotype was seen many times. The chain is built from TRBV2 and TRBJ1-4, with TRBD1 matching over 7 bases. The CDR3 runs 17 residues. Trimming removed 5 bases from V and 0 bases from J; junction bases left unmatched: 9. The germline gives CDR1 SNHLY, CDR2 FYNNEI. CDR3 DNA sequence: TGTGCCAGCAGTACTCGGGACAGTTCCGCAACTAATGAAAAACTGTTTTTT. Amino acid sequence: CASSTRDSSATNEKLFF.